The present T cell receptor (beta chain) was sequenced within a study of blood T cell repertoires in COVID-19. Whole-study context: Sources were T cells, B-cell-depleted T cells, or PBMCs; the material itself was cDNA or gDNA.

This CDR3 has 16 residues. The V gene's germline CDR1 is LGHDT and CDR2 YNNKEL (reference sequence). Deletions cut 2 bases from V and 2 bases from J, with 13 bases between. In the original workflow: Estimates of nucleated cell counts were drawn from the amplification of reference gene primers. Assay: immunoSEQ multiplex PCR; the TCRdb copy retains only in-frame clones and omits some. The DNA was the basis for D and trimming; V, J and clone size are from that table. The data show 190,000 or so clones, 82% seen once. Those enrolled, adults aged 18 to 89 years, came from 24 US areas. For recovered donors of Cohort 3, there were two negative PCRs, clearance, or symptom resolution.

Sequenced input: PBMCs or T cells enriched from blood (not recorded which). V usage is TRBV3-1 (or the pseudogene TRBV3-2) and J usage is TRBJ1-5, with D maybe TRBD1 (6 bases). The origin of this receptor is a man in his forties who had recovered from COVID-19. The CDR3 loop reads CASSQPDRLGNQPQHF. CDR3 DNA: TGTGCCAGCAGCCAACCCGACAGGTTGGGCAATCAGCCCCAGCATTTT.